This T cell receptor beta chain is drawn from a study of tumor-infiltrating lymphocytes in localized non-small cell lung cancer (dated by TCRdb to the early 2020s). About the full investigation: The cohort covered several histologies, both smokers and never-smokers, and patients whose samples were collected after neoadjuvant chemotherapy. Each patient provided resected tumor tissue plus uninvolved lung tissue from the same patient, with the uninvolved lung tissue described as non-adjacent to the tumor. Alongside flow cytometry, multiplex immunofluorescence, RNA-seq, exome sequencing and proteomics, TCR sequencing was applied to the same patients as one of several integrated assays. The overall ICON cohort comprised over 140 surgical patients with localized non-small cell lung cancer whose tumors were resected. The paired tumor versus uninvolved lung comparison of immunoSEQ T-cell fraction included a few dozen patients. What the authors observed across the whole study: No association of tumor T-cell fraction from TCR sequencing with recurrence-free survival was found (p = 0.61). In line with immunofluorescence CD3 counts, TCRbeta sequencing supported higher T cell infiltration in tumors compared with uninvolved lung tissue. No difference in TCR-derived T-cell fraction was observed between the flow cytometry-defined immunotypes IM1 (good prognosis) and IM2 (poor prognosis). Assay coverage differed among patients according to how much tissue was available, so only a subset of the cohort had TCR sequencing. Because different pieces of the same tissue were used for different assays, technical variation could not be separated from intratumor heterogeneity.

The immunoSEQ assay used for TCR sequencing gave the T-cell fraction in both tumor and uninvolved lung tissue. Concerning the study's data processing: For survival analysis, patients were divided into high (upper tertile) and low (lower two tertiles) T-cell fraction groups, which were compared by log-rank test. A signed-rank test was used to check for differences in T-cell fraction between paired tumor and uninvolved lung. Sourced from immuneACCESS, this table was stored by TCRdb with only in-frame sequences that have V and J called. A share of the clones is absent; for the studies checked, an unresolved V gene accounts for under half, and the remainder has no known explanation. That table supplies the V and J calls and clone size; D and trimming were determined from the DNA. The sample table lists about 4,900 clones, approximately 66% of them with a count of one. Of the sample, approximately 63% falls within the top ten clones.

Enrollment in ICON was initiated in April 2016, and the last patient was enrolled in 2018. In a subcohort of 70 to 95 patients, fresh tumor and matched uninvolved tissue were collected for in-depth immune analyses, with TCR sequencing among those analyses. DNA for TCR sequencing was isolated from bulk tissue, and no cell sorting was done. Between the V and J ends, shortened by 4 bases and 4 bases respectively, the junction contains 11 bases. The CDR3 goes from the cysteine to the phenylalanine over 15 residues. Kept here is only the CDR3 DNA, which spans 45 bases and is read in frame from base 1. Via the germline V gene, CDR1 is MNHEY and CDR2 SVGAGI. On this clone itself: The target of this receptor is not known. The input lacks base qualities; no much larger clone sits a single base away.

The sequence came from a human donor with non-small cell lung cancer. Source material: lung tumor tissue. The rearranged segments are TRBV6-5 and TRBJ2-6; too little of a D gene remains to name it. The CDR3 is CASSFGRQGANVLTF. The DNA sequence reads TGTGCCAGCAGTTTTGGTAGGCAGGGGGCCAACGTCCTGACTTTC.